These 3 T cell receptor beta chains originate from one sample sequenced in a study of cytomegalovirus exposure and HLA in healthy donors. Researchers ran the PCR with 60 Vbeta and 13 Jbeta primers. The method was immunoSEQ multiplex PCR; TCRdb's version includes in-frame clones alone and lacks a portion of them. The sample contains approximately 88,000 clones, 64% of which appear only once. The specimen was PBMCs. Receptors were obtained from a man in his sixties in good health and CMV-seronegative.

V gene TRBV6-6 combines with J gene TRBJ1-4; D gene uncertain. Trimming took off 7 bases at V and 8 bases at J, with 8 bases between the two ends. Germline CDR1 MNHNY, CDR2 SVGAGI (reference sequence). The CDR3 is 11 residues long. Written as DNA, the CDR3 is TGTGCCAGCATGGGCAGAGAAAAACTGTTTTTT. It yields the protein CASMGREKLFF.

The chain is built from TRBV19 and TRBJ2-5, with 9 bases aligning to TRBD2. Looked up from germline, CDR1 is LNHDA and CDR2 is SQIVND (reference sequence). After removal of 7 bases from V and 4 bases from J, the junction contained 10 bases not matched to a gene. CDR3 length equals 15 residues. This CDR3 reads CASMGTSNGGETQYF. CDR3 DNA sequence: TGTGCCAGTATGGGGACTAGCAATGGTGGAGAGACCCAGTACTTC.

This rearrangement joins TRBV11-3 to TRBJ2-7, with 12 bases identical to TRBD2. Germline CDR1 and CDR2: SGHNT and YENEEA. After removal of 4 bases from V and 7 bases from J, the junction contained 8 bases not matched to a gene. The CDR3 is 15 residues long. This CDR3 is CASSSRTSGKREQYF. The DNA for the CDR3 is TGTGCCAGCAGCTCGCGGACTAGCGGGAAGAGGGAGCAGTACTTC.